These 19 T cell receptor beta chains were sequenced from one sample in a study of blood T cell repertoires in COVID-19. TCRdb's copy holds only in-frame clones and misses some; the assay was immunoSEQ multiplex PCR. Of about 100,000 clones listed, 91% are singletons. Sequenced material: peripheral blood. The source of these receptors is a man between 50 and 59 years old with acute or convalescent COVID-19.

This chain joins TRBV6-5 and TRBJ2-5, with D maybe TRBD1 (6 bases). CDR3 length equals 15 residues. Deletions cut 5 bases from V and 7 bases from J, with 20 bases between. CDR1 MNHEY and CDR2 SVGAGI come from the germline V gene. CDR3 sequence: CASSTHRRTARTQYF. The CDR3 DNA follows: TGTGCCAGCAGTACCCATCGCCGGACAGCCAGGACCCAGTACTTC.

V usage is TRBV5-1 and J usage is TRBJ1-5, with 9 bases aligning to TRBD1. CDR1 and CDR2 from the germline V gene are SGHRS and YFSETQ. This CDR3 is 14 amino acids long. Losses at the gene ends were 4 bases for V and 4 bases for J; bases not matched to a gene: 3. The CDR3 spells CASSPGTGNQPQHF. Written as DNA, the CDR3 is TGCGCCAGCAGCCCGGGGACAGGGAATCAGCCCCAGCATTTT.

The rearrangement uses TRBV6-5 and TRBJ1-2, with TRBD1 matching 7 bases. The germline V gene encodes CDR1 MNHEY and CDR2 SVGAGI. The V and J ends lost 8 bases and 5 bases, in that order; junction bases with no gene match: 11. The CDR3 runs 14 residues. CDR3 bases: TGTGCCAGCGGGACCGGGACAGAATCATATGGCTACACCTTC. Its translation is CASGTGTESYGYTF.

V and J are TRBV5-6 and TRBJ2-2; TRBD1 matches 8 bases. In germline, CDR1 is SGHDT, CDR2 YYEEEE. Trimming took 3 bases from V and 7 from J; bases not matched to a gene: 11. This CDR3 comprises 16 residues. The CDR3 is CASSSLKDRASGELFF. CDR3 DNA: TGTGCCAGCAGCTCGCTCAAGGACAGGGCGAGCGGGGAGCTGTTTTTT.

V is TRBV11-2 and J is TRBJ1-4, with 9 positions matching TRBD1. V lost 3 bases, J lost 6 bases, and 5 bases stayed unmatched. Per germline, CDR1 SGHAT and CDR2 FQNNGV. The CDR3 covers 15 residues. The CDR3 DNA follows: TGTGCCAGCAGCTTGGGGGGACAGGGTTATGAAAAACTGTTTTTT. Amino acids: CASSLGGQGYEKLFF.

The rearrangement links TRBV5-8 to TRBJ2-7; 10 nucleotides align to TRBD1. The germline CDR1 and CDR2 sequences are SGHTS and YDEGEE. The CDR3 consists of 16 residues. Trimming removed 4 bases from V and 5 bases from J; junction bases left unmatched: 12. CDR3 region: CASSPLPGQGNNEQYF. Written as DNA, the CDR3 is TGTGCCAGCAGCCCACTGCCGGGACAGGGGAATAACGAGCAGTACTTC.

The chain joins TRBV11-3 to TRBJ2-1, with D perhaps matching TRBD2 (6 bases). This CDR3 spans 16 amino acids. The V end was cut by 5 bases, the J end by 0 bases, with 14 bases between. Germline V lookup: CDR1 SGHNT, CDR2 YENEEA. The DNA for the CDR3 is TGTGCCAGCAGCACACATCAGGGACTCTCCTACAATGAGCAGTTCTTC. Amino acid sequence: CASSTHQGLSYNEQFF. Based on the CDR3 plus reference TRBV11-3 and TRBJ2-1, the full variable domain is EAGVVQSPRYKIIEKKQPVAFWCNPISGHNTLYWYLQNLGQGPELLIRYENEEAVDDSQLPKDRFSAERLKGVDSTLKIQPAELGDSAVYLCASSTHQGLSYNEQFFGPGTRLTVL.

The chain uses TRBV29-1 and TRBJ1-1, with D unclear. The CDR3 sequence is 13 residues long. The germline gives CDR1 SQVTM, CDR2 ANQGSEA. Trimming cost V 4 bases and J 0 bases, with 9 bases left between them. The CDR3 region is CSVGGQMNTEAFF. The CDR3 nucleotides read TGCAGCGTTGGTGGGCAGATGAACACTGAAGCTTTCTTT.

V is TRBV5-5 and J is TRBJ2-7, with D perhaps matching TRBD1 (6 bases). Trimming left V 0 bases short and J 2 bases short, with 12 bases between. The CDR3 extends over 15 amino acids. Germline CDR1 reads SGHKS; CDR2 reads YYEKEE (reference sequence). CDR3 protein: CASSLVAGAPYEQYF. CDR3 coding DNA: TGTGCCAGCAGCTTGGTTGCAGGGGCCCCCTACGAGCAGTACTTC.

The chain couples TRBV12-3 or TRBV12-4 to TRBJ2-1, with D possibly being TRBD1 (6 bases). This CDR3 region has 12 residues. V lost 9 bases, J lost 1 base, and 7 bases lay in between. The CDR3 sequence: CARRGSYNEQFF. For the CDR3, the DNA is TGTGCCAGAAGGGGGTCCTACAATGAGCAGTTCTTC.

This clone was observed once. The CDR3 is CASSLRAGVGADTQYF. In DNA, the CDR3 is TGTGCCAGCAGCTTGAGGGCGGGGGTAGGCGCAGATACGCAGTATTTT. This sequence joins TRBV5-4 and TRBJ2-3; TRBD2 aligns across 7 bases. CDR3 length: 16 residues. The J segment lost 4 bases and the V segment lost 1 base, leaving 9 bases of the junction unmatched. Germline V lookup: CDR1 SGHNT, CDR2 YYREEE (reference sequence).

The CDR3 sequence is CASSLAAGTNYGYTF. CDR3 nucleotides: TGTGCCAGCAGCTTGGCCGCAGGGACTAACTATGGCTACACCTTC. V is TRBV5-5 and J is TRBJ1-2; D is perhaps TRBD1 (5 bases). Germline V lookup: CDR1 SGHKS, CDR2 YYEKEE (reference sequence). This CDR3 spans 15 amino acids. V shed 0 bases and J shed 0 bases, with 9 bases lying between them.

This chain uses TRBV15 with TRBJ2-3; D remains ambiguous. V shed 4 bases and J shed 3 bases, with 14 bases lying between them. The CDR3 is made up of 15 amino acids. From germline, CDR1 is LNHNV and CDR2 YYDKDF (reference sequence). CDR3 DNA sequence: TGTGCCACCAGCAATGGCCTAGATAGAACAGATACGCAGTATTTT. Protein sequence: CATSNGLDRTDTQYF.

The chain's CDR3 is CASSEGGGETQYF. In DNA, the CDR3 is TGTGCCAGCAGTGAAGGGGGCGGGGAGACCCAGTACTTC. The chain has TRBV25-1 and TRBJ2-5, with a weak D call TRBD1 (6 bases). This CDR3 spans 13 amino acids. The ends were cut back, 2 bases at V and 5 bases at J, with 9 bases in the middle. The V gene's germline CDR1 is MGHDK and CDR2 SYGVNS.

This chain joins TRBV24-1 and TRBJ2-3; D remains unclear. The germline V gene encodes CDR1 KGHDR and CDR2 SFDVKD. CDR3 size: 14 residues. V dropped 4 bases and J dropped 1 base, with 8 bases sitting between them. CDR3 coding DNA: TGTGCCACCAGTGACAGCCGGGGCACAGATACGCAGTATTTT. Amino acid sequence: CATSDSRGTDTQYF.

This chain uses TRBV7-2 with TRBJ1-1; D gene unclear. Germline lookup yields CDR1 SGHTA and CDR2 FQGNSA. The CDR3 is made up of 13 amino acids. The CDR3 region is CAVARGRNTEAFF. In nucleotides, the CDR3 is TGTGCTGTTGCGCGGGGTCGCAACACTGAAGCTTTCTTT.

V gene TRBV19 combines with J gene TRBJ1-2, with a tentative D call TRBD1 (5 bases). The CDR3 covers 15 residues. V was cut by 5 bases and J by 0 bases, with 13 bases left in between. The germline CDR1 and CDR2 sequences are LNHDA and SQIVND (reference sequence). The CDR3 region has the DNA TGTGCCAGTAGTCCGGGCAGGGCTTCTAACTATGGCTACACCTTC. This codes for CASSPGRASNYGYTF.

This chain uses TRBV19 with TRBJ1-3; 7 nucleotides align to TRBD1. Germline V lookup: CDR1 LNHDA, CDR2 SQIVND (reference sequence). The CDR3 sequence is 15 residues long. Germline trimming cut 5 bases from V and 0 bases from J; bases unmatched to any gene: 4. CDR3 loop: CASSQDRYSGNTIYF. The CDR3 bases are TGTGCCAGTAGTCAGGACAGGTACTCTGGAAACACCATATATTTT.

The chain uses TRBV5-6 and TRBJ1-1; TRBD1 agrees at 9 bases. V trimming: 4 bases; J trimming: 2 bases; junction bases outside the gene matches: 6. The CDR3 is 15 residues long. Germline V gene data show CDR1 as SGHDT and CDR2 as YYEEEE. The CDR3 loop is CASSVPTGGNTEAFF. The DNA for the CDR3 is TGTGCCAGCAGCGTACCGACAGGGGGTAACACTGAAGCTTTCTTT.